This T cell receptor (beta chain) was recorded in a study of blood T cell repertoires in COVID-19. Method: immunoSEQ multiplex PCR; TCRdb's copy keeps in-frame clones and lacks some. The top ten hold almost 6% of the sample, which has approximately 200,000 clones, roughly 83% seen once. From germline, CDR1 is SGHRS and CDR2 YFSETQ. There are 14 residues in the CDR3. Trimming cost V 6 bases and J 5 bases, with 17 bases left between them. This chain connects TRBV5-1 to TRBJ1-2, with D perhaps matching TRBD1 (5 bases). Sequencing was performed on peripheral blood. The sequence was collected from a woman between 35 and 50 years old with COVID-19, enrolled during active disease. CDR3 residues: CASNEGHGGYGYTF. CDR3 in DNA: TGCGCCAGCAACGAGGGGCACGGGGGTTATGGCTACACCTTC.